This T cell receptor beta chain was sequenced in a study of CD8 T cells in ankylosing spondylitis. General study findings and limits: What appeared characteristic of ankylosing spondylitis blood was a TCR beta motif of 7 or 8 highly homologous variants.

As regards this clonotype: As yet, its antigen is unknown.

TCRdb processed the 5' RACE reads anew with MiXCR; each CDR3 protein has one entry. Altogether about 360,000 distinct CDR3 sequences are present, over 12% being singletons, with the ten largest covering around 0.99%. This sequence was found in a male donor with ankylosing spondylitis or in good health (not recorded which). Material for sequencing was blood, either unsorted or a sorted T cell fraction (not recorded which).

CDR3 sequence (DNA): TGCAGTGCTGGGGACAGGGTTAGGCGAGAGACCCAGTACTTC. Translation: CSAGDRVRRETQYF. This sequence joins TRBV20-1 and TRBJ2-5, with 9 bases fitting TRBD1. The CDR3 totals 14 residues. From germline, CDR1 is DFQATT and CDR2 SNEGSKA (reference sequence). Trimming cost V 5 bases and J 4 bases; bases outside gene matches: 8.